One sample yielded the 10 T cell receptor beta chains listed below, sequenced in a study of immune evolution from preneoplasia to lung adenocarcinoma. Some clones are missing from TCRdb's copy, which holds only in-frame ones; the method was immunoSEQ multiplex PCR. The profile shows about 6,400 clones, roughly 84% of them singletons. The specimen sequenced was FFPE minimally invasive lung adenocarcinoma tissue. These receptors originate from a person between 50 and 69 years old with lung adenocarcinoma.

The chain couples TRBV14 to TRBJ1-5, with D possibly TRBD1 on 5 matching bases. Germline assignment: CDR1 SGHDN and CDR2 FVKESK. The V end lost 3 bases, the J end lost 7 bases, and 10 bases lay between the germline ends. The CDR3 has 13 amino acids. The CDR3 nucleotides read TGTGCCAGCAGCCACGAGCAGGGACAGCCCCAGCATTTT. Translated, it gives CASSHEQGQPQHF.

The rearrangement uses TRBV29-1 and TRBJ1-1; TRBD1 might be the D (5 bases). The CDR3 extends over 12 amino acids. Germline values: CDR1 SQVTM, CDR2 ANQGSEA. Trimming cost V 3 bases and J 4 bases, with 9 bases left between them. CDR3: CSVDQGTTEAFF. In DNA, the CDR3 is TGCAGCGTTGACCAGGGAACCACTGAAGCTTTCTTT.

The gene calls are TRBV28 and TRBJ1-3, with 7 nucleotides matching TRBD1. CDR3 length equals 17 residues. In germline, CDR1 is MDHEN, CDR2 SYDVKM. The V gene end was trimmed by 0 bases and the J gene end by 0 bases; junction bases not matched to a gene: 5. The CDR3 nucleotides read TGTGCCAGCAGTTTATGGGGGGACAGATACTCTGGAAACACCATATATTTT. Translation gives CASSLWGDRYSGNTIYF.

There are a few counts of this clone. V and J are TRBV19 and TRBJ1-1; 8 nucleotides match TRBD1. Germline lookup yields CDR1 LNHDA and CDR2 SQIVND (reference sequence). V lost 6 bases and J lost 4; bases outside the gene matches: 7. This CDR3 has 14 amino acids. The CDR3 DNA reads TGTGCCAGTAGCCAGGGGGCAGGAATCACTGAAGCTTTCTTT. Amino acid sequence: CASSQGAGITEAFF.

This clone has only one observation. DNA of the CDR3: TGTGCGGGGACAGGAGATAGCAATCAGCCCCAGCATTTT. This gives the protein CAGTGDSNQPQHF. The genes are TRBV6-9 and TRBJ1-5; TRBD1 aligns across 8 bases. Germline lookup yields CDR1 MNHGY and CDR2 SVAAGI. This CDR3 comprises 13 residues.

The V call is TRBV11-2, the J call TRBJ2-1; D unclear. Trimming removed 1 base at V and 5 bases at J, with 6 bases between. The CDR3 is 13 amino acids. CDR1 and CDR2 from the germline V gene are SGHAT and FQNNGV. The CDR3 DNA sequence: TGTGCCAGCAGCTTAGGTCTCAACAATGAGCAGTTCTTC. This translates into CASSLGLNNEQFF.

CDR3 DNA: TGTGCCAGCAGCCCCAGAGACATGAACACTGAAGCTTTCTTT. Residues: CASSPRDMNTEAFF. The chain joins TRBV11-1 to TRBJ1-1; unclear D gene. The CDR3 totals 14 residues. The germline V and J ends were trimmed by 5 bases and 0 bases, with 10 bases remaining between them. CDR1 and CDR2 (germline): SGHAT, FQDESV (reference sequence).

V gene TRBV28 combines with J gene TRBJ2-7, with 8 bases aligning to TRBD1. The germline V gene encodes CDR1 MDHEN and CDR2 SYDVKM. With 5 bases clipped from V and 0 bases from J, the junction kept 6 bases outside the gene matches. This CDR3 comprises 15 residues. The DNA for the CDR3 is TGTGCCAGCAGTGGCGCAGGGGGCCTCTCCTACGAGCAGTACTTC. Amino acids: CASSGAGGLSYEQYF.

The chain uses TRBV18 and TRBJ2-7, with a possible D match to TRBD1 (6 bases). Germline values: CDR1 KGHSH, CDR2 LQKENI. This CDR3 has 13 amino acids. With 3 bases removed from V and 2 bases from J, the gap between germline ends came to 8 bases. Here the CDR3 reads CASSPGQPYEQYF. CDR3 coding DNA: TGTGCCAGCTCACCTGGACAGCCCTACGAGCAGTACTTC.

V usage is TRBV29-1 and J usage is TRBJ2-1; perhaps TRBD2 as D (5 bases). The germline V gene has CDR1 SQVTM and CDR2 ANQGSEA. The CDR3 consists of 14 residues. Trimming removed 3 bases from V and 3 bases from J, with 12 bases in between. The chain's CDR3 is CSVDQERYYNEQFF. The CDR3 DNA sequence: TGCAGCGTTGATCAGGAGCGGTACTACAATGAGCAGTTCTTC.